This T cell receptor beta chain was sequenced for a study of response to subunit inactivated influenza vaccine (dated by TCRdb to 2017 to 2018). Regarding the research as a whole: The study used deep quantitative T cell receptor repertoire profiling to track responses to a trivalent subunit inactivated influenza vaccine.

CDR3 length: 12 amino acids, cysteine to phenylalanine. Only the CDR3 portion is preserved as DNA: 36 bases, with reading frame beginning at the first base. The germline V gene gives CDR1 as ENHRY and CDR2 as SYGVKD. Cut back by 0 bases and 8 bases, the V and J ends lie 7 bases apart. The protocol used for the library was RT-PCR. Sequenced using an Illumina HiSeq 2500. TCRdb applied fastp at Q25 and MiXCR to the public reads, then kept only in-frame beta chains. Entries are consolidated by CDR3 protein sequence, retaining the most common genes and DNA. Here the sample has about 540,000 distinct CDR3 sequences; approximately 22% occur a single time. The ten largest clones add up to roughly 2.8% of the sample. This clonotype was detected a few times. No cognate antigen has been identified for it. Base qualities are missing; no much larger clone stands one base away. General study outcomes and caveats: The authors proposed that each seasonal influenza vaccination may bring in only a limited number of new T cells.

The sample was also reused in another study, on T cells expressing NK-cell markers. The second study, in turn, reports: TCR beta cDNA libraries were prepared using 5'RACE template switching, which introduced a universal primer site and unique molecular identifiers. TCR beta-chain repertoires were profiled in sorted CD3+CD56+NKG2C+, CD3+CD56+NKG2C- and CD3+CD56-NKG2C+ T-cell subsets from about 8 donors. Seven of the eight sequenced donors were HCMV-seropositive and one was HCMV-seronegative. In several experiments an anti-gammadeltaTCR antibody was added to restrict sorting to alphabetaTCR-expressing T cells. For 5 or 6 donors, the dominant CD3+CD56+NKG2C+ clonotypes were among the top 10 CD8+ clonotypes and accounted for about 1.0-7.5% of CD8+ T cells. Those dominant clonotypes were again the most abundant among CD3+CD56-NKG2C+ cells in several donors, at 28.3-60.1%. It remained unclear whether the expanded NKG2C-expressing T cell clones were specific for HCMV antigens. The eight sequenced donors were randomly selected healthy volunteers, three men and five women. HCMV-specific IgG was detected in serum with a commercial ELISA kit to determine HCMV serostatus. Ficoll density gradient centrifugation was used to isolate peripheral blood mononuclear cells from blood. Using Miltenyi isolation kits, CD4+ and CD8+ T cells were isolated from PBMC through magnetic immunoseparation. cDNA synthesis was primed from the TCR beta constant segment and was followed by two successive PCR amplification steps. The libraries were sequenced on Illumina HiSeq 2000/2500, MiSeq or NextSeq, producing 2 x 150 bp reads. MIGEC was used to demultiplex reads and group reads by UMI, and MiTCR was used to assemble and quantify clonotypes. To exclude erroneous sequences, only TCR cDNA sequences supported by at least two reads were retained. The tcR package was used for downstream repertoire analysis, with clonotypes matched between fractions based on CDR3 nucleotide sequence plus V segment. VDJmatch was used to annotate antigen specificity against VDJdb, with one amino acid substitution in CDR3 allowed.

This chain is built from TRBV10-3 and TRBJ1-2, with the D gene not confidently named. The TCR comes from a middle-aged man who received an inactivated influenza vaccine. Donor details come from another sample of the same person, matched by shared clones. The sample in question was CD4+ T cells sorted from PBMCs, obtained roughly 13 days after vaccination. CDR3 loop: CAISESREGYTF. The base sequence is TGTGCCATCAGTGAGTCAAGGGAAGGCTACACCTTC.